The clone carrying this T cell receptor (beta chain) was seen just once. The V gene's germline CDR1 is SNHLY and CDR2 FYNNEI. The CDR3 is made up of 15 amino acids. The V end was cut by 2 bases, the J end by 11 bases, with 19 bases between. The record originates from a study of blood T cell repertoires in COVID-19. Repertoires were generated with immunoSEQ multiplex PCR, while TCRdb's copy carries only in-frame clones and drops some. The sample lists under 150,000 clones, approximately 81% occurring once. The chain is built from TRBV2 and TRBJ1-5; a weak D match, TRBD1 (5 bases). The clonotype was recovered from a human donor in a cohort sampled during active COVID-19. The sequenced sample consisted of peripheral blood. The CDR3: CASSESAGTTSAQHF. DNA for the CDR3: TGTGCCAGCAGTGAATCCGCCGGGACTACAAGTGCCCAGCATTTT. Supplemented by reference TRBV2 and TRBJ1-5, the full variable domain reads EPEVTQTPSHQVTQMGQEVILRCVPISNHLYFYWYRQILGQKVEFLVSFYNNEISEKSEIFDDQFSVERPDGSNFTLKIRSTKLEDSAMYFCASSESAGTTSAQHFGDGTRLSIL.